Each of the 28 T cell receptor beta chains below was sequenced from the same sample in a study of cytomegalovirus exposure and HLA in healthy donors (dated by TCRdb to about 2017). The library was produced with the immunoSEQ multiplex PCR assay. TCRdb obtained this table from immuneACCESS and retained in-frame rearrangements with V and J assigned. These tables miss some clones; where compared with another copy, unresolved V genes account for less than half of the shortfall, and the remainder is unexplained. A total of about 180,000 clones appear in this sample, about 85% of them only once. 15% to 20% of the sample rests with the top ten. The specimen was PBMCs. The receptors were sampled from a man aged 18 to 30 in good health and CMV-seropositive.

The chain joins TRBV29-1 to TRBJ1-2; D is unclear. The CDR3 is 13 amino acids. In germline, CDR1 is SQVTM, CDR2 ANQGSEA. V was shortened by 6 bases and J by 3 bases, with 14 bases between the two germline ends. The CDR3 spells CSVVGRTDYGYTF. Written as DNA, the CDR3 is TGCAGCGTCGTAGGGAGAACCGACTATGGCTACACCTTC.

This clone was seen only once. V gene TRBV23-1 combines with J gene TRBJ1-1; 11 bases agree with TRBD1. TRBV23-1 is reported as an ORF; its role is uncertain. This CDR3 spans 14 amino acids. The trim removed 4 bases at V and 5 bases at J, leaving 3 bases unmatched. Here the CDR3 DNA reads TGCGCCAGCAGTCTTGGGACAGGGGGGACTGAAGCTTTCTTT. This gives the protein CASSLGTGGTEAFF.

The rearrangement links TRBV4-1 to TRBJ1-2, with D tentatively TRBD1 (5 bases). Trimming shortened V by 1 base and J by 1 base, and 10 bases separated the two germline ends. Germline assignment: CDR1 MGHRA and CDR2 YSYEKL. CDR3 length equals 15 residues. The CDR3 reads CASSQVAGNNYGYTF. The CDR3 DNA reads as TGCGCCAGCAGCCAAGTGGCAGGGAATAACTATGGCTACACCTTC.

The J gene is TRBJ2-7, the V gene TRBV5-4; 9 nucleotides match TRBD2. The germline gives CDR1 SGHNT, CDR2 YYREEE (reference sequence). V lost 4 bases to trimming and J lost 2 bases; unmatched junction nucleotides: 7. The CDR3 extends over 15 amino acids. This chain's CDR3 is CASSPSQREAYEQYF. CDR3 DNA sequence: TGTGCCAGCAGCCCCTCCCAGCGGGAGGCCTACGAGCAGTACTTC.

The chain carries TRBV6-5 and TRBJ2-2; 14 positions match TRBD2. In germline, CDR1 is MNHEY, CDR2 SVGAGI. There are 15 residues in the CDR3. J lost 3 bases, V lost 6 bases, and 0 bases had no gene match. CDR3 in DNA: TGTGCCAGCAGGGGACTAGCGGGGGACACCGGGGAGCTGTTTTTT. Protein: CASRGLAGDTGELFF.

As regards this clone: Distinct nucleotide sequences in the sample also encode this CDR3. The V gene is TRBV28, the J gene TRBJ2-7; D remains unclear. V lost 3 bases and J 4 bases, leaving 4 bases between the germline ends. The germline V gene encodes CDR1 MDHEN and CDR2 SYDVKM. The CDR3 totals 11 residues. The CDR3, as DNA: TGTGCCAGCAGTTTTCAATACGAGCAGTACTTC. Encoded protein: CASSFQYEQYF.

The chain has TRBV5-8 and TRBJ2-7, with D possibly matching TRBD1 (5 bases). This CDR3 contains 12 residues. The germline gives CDR1 SGHTS, CDR2 YDEGEE. Trimming removed 1 base from V and 5 bases from J, with 7 bases in between. The CDR3 is CASSLRRDEQYF. The CDR3 DNA is TGTGCCAGCAGCTTGCGCAGGGACGAGCAGTACTTC.

V gene TRBV11-2 combines with J gene TRBJ2-7, with 12 bases aligning to TRBD2. Trimming took 4 bases from V and 7 from J; bases not matched to a gene: 11. From germline, CDR1 is SGHAT and CDR2 FQNNGV. The CDR3 runs to 16 residues. CDR3 region: CASSYSSGRALGEQYF. The CDR3 DNA is TGTGCCAGCAGCTACTCTAGCGGGAGGGCCTTAGGGGAGCAGTACTTC. Full variable domain (remainder filled in from reference TRBV11-2 and TRBJ2-7): EAGVAQSPRYKIIEKRQSVAFWCNPISGHATLYWYQQILGQGPKLLIQFQNNGVVDDSQLPKDRFSAERLKGVDSTLKIQPAKLEDSAVYLCASSYSSGRALGEQYFGPGTRLTVT.

The chain employs TRBV5-1 and TRBJ2-3; a possible D gene is TRBD1 (5 bases). Trimming removed 4 bases from V and 4 bases from J, with 10 bases in between. CDR1 SGHRS and CDR2 YFSETQ come from the germline V gene. The CDR3 length is 13 residues. This chain's CDR3 is CASSQGQADTQYF. The DNA of the CDR3 is TGCGCCAGCAGCCAGGGCCAAGCAGATACGCAGTATTTT. Complete variable domain (other parts from reference TRBV5-1 and TRBJ2-3): KAGVTQTPRYLIKTRGQQVTLSCSPISGHRSVSWYQQTPGQGLQFLFEYFSETQRNKGNFPGRFSGRQFSNSRSEMNVSTLELGDSALYLCASSQGQADTQYFGPGTRLTVL.

The chain recombines TRBV6-1 with TRBJ1-5, with D possibly being TRBD1 (5 bases). Looked up from germline, CDR1 is MNHNS and CDR2 is SASEGT. The CDR3 length is 13 residues. V was trimmed by 3 bases and J by 7 bases, leaving 10 bases between them. CDR3 coding DNA: TGTGCCAGCAGTGACACCCAGGGACAGCCCCAGCATTTT. Translating it yields CASSDTQGQPQHF.

CDR3 sequence reads: CASTTSGGDQETQYF. CDR3 in DNA: TGTGCCAGCACAACTAGCGGGGGGGATCAAGAGACCCAGTACTTC. V gene TRBV6-5 combines with J gene TRBJ2-5; 13 bases align to TRBD2. The junction had 4 bases not matched to a gene; V was cut back by 7 bases and J by 2 bases. Per germline, CDR1 MNHEY and CDR2 SVGAGI. The CDR3 has 15 amino acids.

The genes are TRBV10-3 and TRBJ2-1; 8 bases align to TRBD2. CDR3 length: 14 amino acids. Germline trimming cut 6 bases from V and 8 bases from J; bases unmatched to any gene: 9. Germline CDR1 and CDR2: ENHRY and SYGVKD. The CDR3 DNA sequence: TGTGCCATCAGGCAGACTAGCGAGGTCCATGAGCAGTTCTTC. Its protein product is CAIRQTSEVHEQFF.

This chain links TRBV20-1 with TRBJ2-7; D is unresolved. V dropped 2 bases and J dropped 3 bases, with 5 bases sitting between them. Germline values: CDR1 DFQATT, CDR2 SNEGSKA (reference sequence). The CDR3 totals 11 residues. The chain's CDR3 is CSARQVYEQYF. In DNA form, the CDR3 reads TGCAGTGCTAGACAGGTCTACGAGCAGTACTTC.

The chain recombines TRBV5-1 with TRBJ2-2; 9 bases agree with TRBD1. Germline loops: CDR1 SGHRS, CDR2 YFSETQ. V gave up 4 bases and J gave up 6 bases; unmatched junction bases: 13. CDR3 length equals 17 residues. The CDR3 reads CASSPRQQGAKAGELFF. In DNA form, the CDR3 reads TGCGCCAGCAGCCCGCGTCAACAGGGGGCGAAAGCCGGGGAGCTGTTTTTT.

This clone was found once. The chain has TRBV6-1 and TRBJ1-1; 7 nucleotides match TRBD1. Germline assignment: CDR1 MNHNS and CDR2 SASEGT. The junction had 10 bases not matched to a gene; V was cut back by 6 bases and J by 3 bases. The CDR3 loop spans 15 amino acids. The CDR3 nucleotides read TGTGCCAGCAGGGCCCGACAGGGACGGGACACTGAAGCTTTCTTT. Its protein product is CASRARQGRDTEAFF.

The rearrangement uses TRBV27 and TRBJ2-7; D unclear. The better agreement between TRBJ2-5 and the DNA end casts doubt on the J call. CDR1 and CDR2 from the germline V gene are MNHEY and SMNVEV (reference sequence). The CDR3 runs to 12 residues. Here the CDR3 reads CASSFDGQTQYF. CDR3 nucleotide sequence: TGTGCCAGCAGTTTCGACGGACAGACCCAGTACTTC.

As DNA, the CDR3 is TGTGCCAGCCAAGAGAGGGTTACTGAAGCTTTCTTT. Translation: CASQERVTEAFF. The gene calls are TRBV2 and TRBJ1-1, with no clear D. Germline loops: CDR1 SNHLY, CDR2 FYNNEI. With 8 bases removed from V and 5 bases from J, the gap between germline ends came to 12 bases. The length of the CDR3 is 12 residues.

The chain has TRBV10-3 and TRBJ1-2; TRBD1 might be the D (5 bases). Trimming removed 3 bases from V and 2 bases from J, with 19 bases in between. This CDR3 region has 17 residues. Germline V gives CDR1 ENHRY, CDR2 SYGVKD. Here the CDR3 DNA reads TGTGCCATCAGTGAAGGTGCTTGGGGGGATTCCAACTATGGCTACACCTTC. Translated, it gives CAISEGAWGDSNYGYTF.

The genes are TRBV6-5 and TRBJ2-2; D might be TRBD2 (6 bases). The CDR3 length is 15 residues. V was shortened by 6 bases and J by 4 bases, with 15 bases between the two germline ends. Germline CDR1 MNHEY, CDR2 SVGAGI. CDR3 coding DNA: TGTGCCAGCAGCGTCGAGGAGGGAAGCACCGGGGAGCTGTTTTTT. Protein: CASSVEEGSTGELFF.

This clone was recorded a few times. The chain uses TRBV18 and TRBJ2-7; maybe TRBD2 (6 bases). V shed 5 bases and J shed 6 bases, with 17 bases lying between them. This CDR3 contains 14 residues. CDR1 KGHSH and CDR2 LQKENI come from the germline V gene. The CDR3 DNA is TGTGCCAGCTCAACCGTCCCGGGAGACACCGAGCAGTACTTC. Translating it yields CASSTVPGDTEQYF.

The chain links TRBV7-9 to TRBJ2-1, with D perhaps matching TRBD1 (6 bases). CDR1 and CDR2 from the germline V gene are SEHNR and FQNEAQ (reference sequence). The germline V and J ends were trimmed by 4 bases and 3 bases, with 10 bases remaining between them. The CDR3 totals 14 residues. The CDR3 here is CASSSTGFYNEQFF. DNA of the CDR3: TGTGCCAGCAGCTCCACAGGGTTCTACAATGAGCAGTTCTTC.

Here the CDR3 reads CASSFSGNNEQFF. Here the CDR3 DNA reads TGTGCCAGCAGTTTTTCAGGGAACAATGAGCAGTTCTTC. V gene TRBV27 combines with J gene TRBJ2-1; tentatively, D is TRBD1 (5 bases). V was trimmed by 3 bases and J by 5 bases, leaving 8 bases between them. The CDR3 extends over 13 amino acids. Germline CDR1 reads MNHEY; CDR2 reads SMNVEV (reference sequence).

The chain links TRBV19 to TRBJ1-5; 9 bases align to TRBD1. Germline V CDR1 and CDR2: LNHDA, SQIVND (reference sequence). The CDR3 sequence is 14 residues long. The junction had 6 bases not matched to a gene; V was cut back by 7 bases and J by 5 bases. The CDR3 nucleotides are TGTGCCAGTACCGAACAGGGGGCGTATCAGCCCCAGCATTTT. Translation gives CASTEQGAYQPQHF. The full variable domain, rest sourced from reference TRBV19 and TRBJ1-5, is DGGITQSPKYLFRKEGQNVTLSCEQNLNHDAMYWYRQDPGQGLRLIYYSQIVNDFQKGDIAEGYSVSREKKESFPLTVTSAQKNPTAFYLCASTEQGAYQPQHFGDGTRLSIL.

This clone came up once. The genes are TRBV5-5 and TRBJ2-5, with 9 nucleotides matching TRBD1. The CDR3 has 14 amino acids. V gave up 5 bases and J gave up 0 bases; unmatched junction bases: 2. Germline CDR1 is SGHKS and CDR2 is YYEKEE (reference sequence). The CDR3 sequence is CASSRTGDQETQYF. DNA of the CDR3: TGTGCCAGCAGTCGGACAGGGGACCAAGAGACCCAGTACTTC. Looking up the rest from reference TRBV5-5 and TRBJ2-5 gives the full variable domain: DAGVTQSPTHLIKTRGQQVTLRCSPISGHKSVSWYQQVLGQGPQFIFQYYEKEERGRGNFPDRFSARQFPNYSSELNVNALLLGDSALYLCASSRTGDQETQYFGPGTRLLVL.

V usage is TRBV9 and J usage is TRBJ2-1; 8 bases align to TRBD2. Trimming removed 0 bases from V and 2 bases from J; junction bases left unmatched: 7. Germline V gene data show CDR1 as SGDLS and CDR2 as YYNGEE. The CDR3 runs to 17 residues. The CDR3 loop reads CASSVVGAGDTYNEQFF. For the CDR3, the DNA is TGTGCCAGCAGCGTAGTAGGAGCGGGGGATACCTACAATGAGCAGTTCTTC. The whole variable domain, filled in from reference TRBV9 and TRBJ2-1, reads DSGVTQTPKHLITATGQRVTLRCSPRSGDLSVYWYQQSLDQGLQFLIQYYNGEERAKGNILERFSAQQFPDLHSELNLSSLELGDSALYFCASSVVGAGDTYNEQFFGPGTRLTVL.

The gene calls are TRBV6-1 and TRBJ1-1; 7 bases line up with TRBD1. CDR3 size: 15 residues. V was pared by 5 bases and J by 4 bases, with 10 bases of the junction left unmatched. From germline, CDR1 is MNHNS and CDR2 SASEGT. In DNA, the CDR3 is TGTGCCAGCAGTAAGACCACAGGGGAGAGCACTGAAGCTTTCTTT. It specifies CASSKTTGESTEAFF.

This chain uses TRBV28 with TRBJ1-5; tentatively, D is TRBD1 (6 bases). The V end lost 7 bases, the J end lost 2 bases, and 18 bases lay between the germline ends. The CDR3 has 16 residues. The germline V gene has CDR1 MDHEN and CDR2 SYDVKM. CDR3 DNA sequence: TGTGCCAGCATCCCTGCGGGGGCCCGGGGCAATCAGCCCCAGCATTTT. Amino acid sequence: CASIPAGARGNQPQHF.

The chain couples TRBV12-5 to TRBJ1-1; D may be TRBD1 (6 bases). The CDR3 covers 14 residues. CDR1 LGHNT and CDR2 FRNRAP come from the germline V gene. V was pared by 6 bases and J by 5 bases, with 16 bases between. CDR3: CASGGPGAATEAFF. The CDR3 nucleotides are TGTGCTAGTGGGGGTCCAGGGGCGGCGACTGAAGCTTTCTTT.